Listed below are T cell receptor beta chains from one sample, sequenced in a study of T cells after yellow fever vaccination. TCRdb reprocessed the 5' RACE reads with MiXCR, giving one entry per CDR3 protein. In the table there are 200,000 to 250,000 distinct CDR3 sequences, about 3% of which are singletons. The sequenced sample was CD4+ T cells sorted from PBMCs, obtained 10 days after the yellow fever booster vaccination. Receptors originate from a man between 18 and 29 years old who received the YFV17D yellow fever vaccine. The CDR3 runs from the conserved cysteine through the conserved F or W. For some rows the clone size is stated as once, few or many, or as a class when expanded; others skip it.

>TRBV12-3/TRBV12-4|TRBJ2-5|many
CASSLDRGRETQYF
>TRBV9|TRBJ2-5|.
CASSFGQVRETQYF
>TRBV20-1|TRBJ2-5|many
CSARDMGGRGETQYF
>TRBV6-6|TRBJ2-5|many
CASSRTGGGKTQYF
>TRBV7-2|TRBJ2-7|.
CASSPTGHWRTEQYF
>TRBV7-3|TRBJ2-3|few
CASSEGQGMTDTQYF
>TRBV28|TRBJ2-3|few
CASSLPGLGGYTQYF
>TRBV20-1|TRBJ2-1|many
CSARDFSYEQFF
>TRBV20-1|TRBJ1-2|.
CSASPPGQAPNYGYTF
>TRBV5-1|TRBJ1-4|many
CASSDPDRAGEKLFF
>TRBV12-3/TRBV12-4|TRBJ2-5|many
CASREGQFETQYF
>TRBV24-1|TRBJ1-6|few
CATRLQGHNSPLHF
>TRBV18|TRBJ2-3|many
CASSPRVEADTQYF
>TRBV28|TRBJ1-1|few
CASSLYGGPSTEAFF
>TRBV5-4|TRBJ1-1|many
CASSPGQNKAFF
>TRBV6-2/TRBV6-3|TRBJ1-5|many
CASSSGYQPQHF
>TRBV9|TRBJ2-1|.
CASSVEAGAFGEQFF
>TRBV2|TRBJ2-7|.
CASSVWQAEYEQYF
>TRBV30|TRBJ1-2|.
CAWTPRGYGYTF
>TRBV12-3/TRBV12-4|TRBJ1-2|many
CASSINQGVHGYTF
>TRBV10-3|TRBJ2-3|few
CALRQFGKSTDTQYF
>TRBV7-2|TRBJ1-1|.
CASGRDMATEAFF
>TRBV7-9|TRBJ1-5|few
CASYRLDRVHQPQHF
>TRBV13|TRBJ1-4|few
CASSLRGHNEKLFF
>TRBV5-1|TRBJ2-5|few
CASSLDGFGETQYF
>TRBV7-9|TRBJ2-5|.
CASSLSSGPSETQYF
>TRBV11-2|TRBJ1-5|few
CASSWDRGGFYQPQHF
>TRBV2|TRBJ2-3|many
CASSRYTDTQYF
>TRBV4-1|TRBJ1-2|few
CASSKPGGTGAGGYTF
>TRBV18|TRBJ2-7|many
CASSSEGYEQYF
>TRBV5-1|TRBJ2-1|.
CASSLLGRGAYNEQFF
>TRBV20-1|TRBJ2-5|many
CSAFDPNQETQYF
>TRBV10-3|TRBJ2-7|.
CAISGWTGKPERYYF
>TRBV5-1|TRBJ1-4|many
CASSPALNEKLFF
>TRBV20-1|TRBJ1-5|many
CSARHSNQPQHF
>TRBV4-1|TRBJ1-4|many
CASSQVGTTNEKLFF
>TRBV4-2|TRBJ2-1|many
CASSQEGPPQANEQFF
>TRBV27|TRBJ2-1|few
CASSSILRGTYNEQFF
>TRBV5-1|TRBJ2-7|.
CASSLAGQEPPYEQYF
>TRBV2|TRBJ2-5|.
CASSEALPGSQETQYF
>TRBV19|TRBJ1-6|.
CASSMWGAVSPLHF
>TRBV3-1|TRBJ2-5|few
CASSQDHSGAPKTQYF
>TRBV5-1|TRBJ1-3|.
CASTDGGSGNTIYF
>TRBV20-1|TRBJ2-1|.
CSARRGYNEQFF